This TCR beta chain was captured in a study of Graves' ophthalmopathy and Graves' hyperthyroidism. Regarding the study as a whole: The majority of expanded thyroid clonotypes above 0.001 frequency also occurred in blood. Cross-validated, the 13-signature model showed 87.88%/81.08% sensitivity/specificity, and 80%/75% in the test set.

The PBMCs used were ones drawn from around 10 ml of fresh peripheral blood. Looked up from germline, CDR1 is LGHNA and CDR2 is YSLEER. This CDR3 region has 15 residues. V lost 5 bases and J lost 4; bases outside the gene matches: 8. In this sample, this clonotype turned up many times. Its target is not known. Beta-chain TCR CDR3 regions were amplified from RNA transcripts. In the first round, RT-PCR was carried out with HTBI primers, and a multiplex PCR formed the second round. TCRdb re-called the multiplex PCR reads with MiXCR, one entry per CDR3 protein. The data hold under 60,000 distinct CDR3 sequences, with roughly 47% observed a single time.

Specimen: peripheral blood. The chain joins TRBV4-3 to TRBJ1-2; the match to TRBD1 covers 9 bases. The receptor comes from an adult woman with Graves' ophthalmopathy. The DNA for the CDR3 is TGCGCCAGCAGCGATGACAGGGGGGAGGTCTATGGCTACACCTTC. Protein sequence: CASSDDRGEVYGYTF.